This T cell receptor beta chain emerged from a study of T cells expressing NK-cell markers. General study results and limits: Five or six donors showed dominant NKG2C+ clonotypes comprising about 1.0-8% of their CD8+ T cells.

The CDR3 loop spans 14 amino acids. The germline CDR1 and CDR2 sequences are LNHDA and SQIVND (reference sequence). Details on this clonotype: No antigen is known for it.

TCRdb reprocessed the 5' RACE reads, keeping one entry per CDR3 protein, no DNA. This table holds around 380,000 distinct CDR3 sequences. V and J are TRBV19 and TRBJ2-2; the D call from TCRdb, TRBD1, cannot be confirmed without DNA. The receptor's source is a woman aged 45-65 years in good health. Source material: blood T cells: a sorted CD56 or NKG2C T cell subset, CD4+ or CD8+ T cells, or bulk PBMC T cells (not recorded which). This CDR3 is CASRTGGSNGELFF.